This T cell receptor (beta chain) is drawn from a study of blood T cells in healthy people across ages. Study-level findings and limits: Those diversity estimates obtained from one million T cells were thought to be underestimates. No conclusive comparison of naive versus antigen-experienced cells was possible with unsorted PBMCs.

Then a second PCR, running about 7 to 11 cycles, was carried out with a sample-barcoded 5' primer and a J-beta primer mix. Each of the cDNA molecules was tagged by a template-switch adaptor with 12 random nucleotides. TCRdb recomputed calls from the 5' RACE reads with MiXCR, one row per CDR3 protein. The sample has around 2 million distinct CDR3 sequences, roughly two fifths seen once. Remarks on this clonotype: Its specificity is not known.

Trimming took 4 bases from V and 7 from J, leaving 10 bases between them. The germline gives CDR1 PRHDT, CDR2 FYEKMQ (reference sequence). The CDR3 is 13 residues long. This clonotype was obtained from a human donor in good health. Sequences were obtained from blood. The rearrangement uses TRBV13 and TRBJ2-2; D not resolved. The CDR3 protein is CASSSRWGGELFF. In DNA, the CDR3 is TGTGCCAGCAGCTCCCGTTGGGGCGGGGAGCTGTTTTTT.